The 27 T cell receptor beta chains below were found in one sample sequenced in a study of vaccination effects on CD4 cells after COVID-19. The table came from immunoSEQ multiplex PCR; TCRdb's copy has only in-frame clones and leaves some out. The sample has 25,000 to 35,000 clones; over 55% are singletons. Antigen-specific CD4+ T cells were first expanded with viral peptide pools by the ViraFEST assay and only then sequenced. Following culture for around 10 days, CD4+ T cells were isolated. All participants had two doses of either the BNT162b2 or mRNA-1273 vaccine. The antigens these receptors bind are not known. Here the sequenced sample was CD4+ T cells from PBMCs cultured with SARS-CoV-2 spike peptides, taken after COVID-19 vaccination. These TCRs come from a human donor who received a COVID-19 vaccine.

A few counts support this clone. V is TRBV12-3 or TRBV12-4 and J is TRBJ2-5; D remains unclear. CDR3 length: 13 amino acids. V was pared by 2 bases and J by 2 bases, with 6 bases between. The CDR3 region is CASSLQIQETQYF. In nucleotides, the CDR3 is TGTGCCAGCAGTTTACAAATTCAAGAGACCCAGTACTTC.

The chain carries TRBV30 and TRBJ1-1; tentative D call: TRBD1 (6 bases). Germline lookup yields CDR1 GTSNPN and CDR2 SVGIG (reference sequence). Deletions cut 0 bases from V and 4 bases from J, with 15 bases between. CDR3 length: 15 amino acids. This chain's CDR3 is CAWSVGGHRGTEAFF. CDR3 bases: TGTGCCTGGAGTGTCGGGGGGCATAGGGGCACTGAAGCTTTCTTT.

Only one count was recorded for this clone. This chain joins TRBV25-1 and TRBJ1-4; perhaps TRBD1 as D (5 bases). The germline gives CDR1 MGHDK, CDR2 SYGVNS. The CDR3 loop spans 13 amino acids. V dropped 6 bases and J dropped 5 bases, with 10 bases sitting between them. DNA of the CDR3: TGTGCCAGCAGCCGACAGATAAATGAAAAACTGTTTTTT. It codes for CASSRQINEKLFF.

This clone was found a few times. The chain joins TRBV2 to TRBJ2-1; D gene uncertain. Germline V gives CDR1 SNHLY, CDR2 FYNNEI. The CDR3 contains 16 residues. V was trimmed by 3 bases and J by 5 bases, leaving 17 bases between them. This CDR3 is CASSDPARIENNEQFF. CDR3 DNA sequence: TGTGCCAGCAGTGATCCAGCGAGGATCGAGAACAATGAGCAGTTCTTC. The complete variable domain, with remaining parts taken from reference TRBV2 and TRBJ2-1, reads EPEVTQTPSHQVTQMGQEVILRCVPISNHLYFYWYRQILGQKVEFLVSFYNNEISEKSEIFDDQFSVERPDGSNFTLKIRSTKLEDSAMYFCASSDPARIENNEQFFGPGTRLTVL.

This clone has more than one count but fewer than ten. V and J are TRBV7-8 and TRBJ1-2; the D is unclear. CDR3 length: 13 amino acids. From germline, CDR1 is SGHVS and CDR2 FQNEAQ. V gave up 2 bases and J gave up 6 bases, with 10 bases separating them. This chain's CDR3 is CASSLLEDDGYTF. DNA of the CDR3: TGTGCCAGCAGCTTACTCGAGGACGATGGCTACACCTTC.

The CDR3 region is CASGWGINQPQHF. CDR3 in DNA: TGTGCCAGCGGGTGGGGGATCAATCAGCCCCAGCATTTT. The chain recombines TRBV19 with TRBJ1-5; maybe TRBD1 (5 bases). Germline V gene lookup returns CDR1 LNHDA and CDR2 SQIVND (reference sequence). V was trimmed by 9 bases and J by 3 bases, leaving 12 bases between them. The CDR3 extends over 13 amino acids.

This clone was counted between two and nine times. The chain employs TRBV30 and TRBJ2-2; 10 positions agree with TRBD1. The CDR3 is 16 amino acids. The junction had 7 bases not matched to a gene; V was cut back by 2 bases and J by 4 bases. Germline lookup yields CDR1 GTSNPN and CDR2 SVGIG (reference sequence). CDR3 sequence: CAWSSKGTGVTGELFF. The CDR3 DNA reads as TGTGCCTGGAGTTCCAAAGGGACAGGGGTCACCGGGGAGCTGTTTTTT.

The genes are TRBV13 and TRBJ2-3; D is possibly TRBD1 (5 bases). Trimming took off 3 bases at V and 4 bases at J, with 11 bases between the two ends. From germline, CDR1 is PRHDT and CDR2 FYEKMQ (reference sequence). The CDR3 extends over 14 amino acids. In nucleotides, the CDR3 is TGTGCCAGCAGCTTGGTGGACACGCCAGATACGCAGTATTTT. Encoded protein: CASSLVDTPDTQYF.

The rearrangement joins TRBV10-2 to TRBJ1-2, with D possibly being TRBD1 (5 bases). CDR3 size: 15 residues. Germline CDR1 and CDR2: WSHSY and SAAADI. V lost 3 bases and J 4 bases, leaving 15 bases between the germline ends. The CDR3 region is CASSESYGGAYGYTF. CDR3 nucleotides: TGCGCCAGCAGTGAAAGTTACGGGGGTGCCTATGGCTACACCTTC.

The gene calls are TRBV28 and TRBJ2-7; D may match TRBD1 or TRBD2 (6 bases each). CDR1 MDHEN and CDR2 SYDVKM come from the germline V gene. Trimming removed 6 bases at V and 6 bases at J, with 21 bases between. CDR3 size: 15 residues. The CDR3 coding sequence is TGTGCCAGCAGCTTCATCGGGACGGGGGCCACCGAGCAGTACTTC. This encodes CASSFIGTGATEQYF.

The genes are TRBV7-8 and TRBJ1-5, with D unclear. Germline CDR1 and CDR2: SGHVS and FQNEAQ. V shed 1 base and J shed 3 bases, with 7 bases lying between them. The CDR3 totals 14 residues. The CDR3 reads CASSLEGSNQPQHF. In DNA, the CDR3 is TGTGCCAGCAGCTTAGAAGGGTCCAATCAGCCCCAGCATTTT.

The V call is TRBV5-4, the J call TRBJ1-1; 7 positions agree with TRBD1. V lost 5 bases, J lost 7 bases, and 8 bases stayed unmatched. This CDR3 region has 13 residues. Germline assignment: CDR1 SGHNT and CDR2 YYREEE (reference sequence). This CDR3 is CASSHRGTGEAFF. The CDR3 DNA reads as TGTGCCAGCAGTCACAGGGGAACGGGTGAAGCTTTCTTT.

The genes are TRBV27 and TRBJ2-3; D unclear. This CDR3 has 14 amino acids. Germline CDR1 MNHEY, CDR2 SMNVEV (reference sequence). Trimming left V 8 bases short and J 2 bases short, with 14 bases between. The CDR3 spells CASGNSGPTDTQYF. The CDR3 DNA reads as TGTGCCAGCGGCAACTCGGGTCCCACAGATACGCAGTATTTT.

This chain joins TRBV6-5 and TRBJ2-4; D is possibly TRBD1 or TRBD2 (5 bases each). The CDR3 totals 14 residues. The germline gives CDR1 MNHEY, CDR2 SVGAGI. The V end lost 2 bases, the J end lost 1 base, and 6 bases lay between the germline ends. Here the CDR3 DNA reads TGTGCCAGCAGTTACCGGGGCGCCAAAAACATTCAGTACTTC. This encodes CASSYRGAKNIQYF.

The CDR3 region has the DNA TGCAGCGTTGAAGCCCCCGCAGGGGACCCCTATGGCTACACCTTC. Translating gives CSVEAPAGDPYGYTF. V is TRBV29-1 and J is TRBJ1-2, with TRBD1 as a possible D gene (6 bases). Looked up from germline, CDR1 is SQVTM and CDR2 is ANQGSEA. V was clipped by 1 base and J by 4 bases, with 16 bases between them. The CDR3 covers 15 residues.

V usage is TRBV29-1 and J usage is TRBJ2-2; possible D gene TRBD1, 5 bases. Trimming left V 4 bases short and J 5 bases short, with 14 bases between. The CDR3 consists of 14 residues. Germline V gene lookup returns CDR1 SQVTM and CDR2 ANQGSEA. The DNA for the CDR3 is TGCAGCGTTGGAACAGGTGCCGGAACCGGGGAGCTGTTTTTT. Encoded protein: CSVGTGAGTGELFF.

The chain joins TRBV10-1 to TRBJ1-2; perhaps TRBD1 as D (5 bases). The CDR3 totals 15 residues. With 1 base removed from V and 6 bases from J, the gap between germline ends came to 15 bases. The V gene's germline CDR1 is WNHNN and CDR2 SYGVQD (reference sequence). DNA for the CDR3: TGCGCCAGCAGTGAGTTCGCGACAGCCAAGGATGGCTACACCTTC. It codes for CASSEFATAKDGYTF.

The V gene is TRBV4-1, the J gene TRBJ2-7, with D uncertain. The CDR3 has 16 residues. Germline V gives CDR1 MGHRA, CDR2 YSYEKL. V shed 0 bases and J shed 7 bases, with 19 bases lying between them. The CDR3 reads CASSQDPGPRYREQYF. CDR3 DNA sequence: TGCGCCAGCAGCCAAGATCCAGGACCTCGGTATAGGGAGCAGTACTTC.

The CDR3 DNA reads TGTGCCAGCATTTATCGGAGTACAGGTTCTATTTTCGAAGCTTTCTTT. Its protein is CASIYRSTGSIFEAFF. The chain carries TRBV2 and TRBJ1-1; the D gene is possibly TRBD1 (5 bases). Germline lookup yields CDR1 SNHLY and CDR2 FYNNEI. Trimming cost V 7 bases and J 8 bases, with 26 bases left between them. This CDR3 is 16 amino acids long. Combining the CDR3 with reference TRBV2 and TRBJ1-1 gives the whole variable domain EPEVTQTPSHQVTQMGQEVILRCVPISNHLYFYWYRQILGQKVEFLVSFYNNEISEKSEIFDDQFSVERPDGSNFTLKIRSTKLEDSAMYFCASIYRSTGSIFEAFFGQGTRLTVV.

The CDR3 region has the DNA TGTGCCAGTAAGAGAGGGAGACAGGGCATCAATCAGCCCCAGCATTTT. This encodes CASKRGRQGINQPQHF. This chain connects TRBV19 to TRBJ1-5, with TRBD1 matching over 7 bases. Germline lookup yields CDR1 LNHDA and CDR2 SQIVND (reference sequence). The CDR3 is 16 residues long. J gave up 3 bases and V 7 bases, and 12 bases lay outside the gene matches. Combining the CDR3 with reference TRBV19 and TRBJ1-5 gives the whole variable domain DGGITQSPKYLFRKEGQNVTLSCEQNLNHDAMYWYRQDPGQGLRLIYYSQIVNDFQKGDIAEGYSVSREKKESFPLTVTSAQKNPTAFYLCASKRGRQGINQPQHFGDGTRLSIL.

This clone came up once. The chain carries TRBV19 and TRBJ1-6, with D perhaps TRBD1 (6 bases). CDR1 is LNHDA, CDR2 SQIVND, per germline (reference sequence). The CDR3 has 16 amino acids. The V and J ends lost 5 bases and 0 bases respectively, with 11 bases between them. Here the CDR3 reads CASSDDRSSYNSPLHF. The CDR3 nucleotides are TGTGCCAGTAGTGATGACAGGAGCTCCTATAATTCACCCCTCCACTTT.

The chain is built from TRBV29-1 and TRBJ1-5; no clear D. Per germline, CDR1 SQVTM and CDR2 ANQGSEA. The CDR3 extends over 13 amino acids. The germline V and J ends were trimmed by 4 bases and 5 bases, with 12 bases remaining between them. The CDR3 region is CSVAAGMDQPQHF. The CDR3 DNA sequence: TGCAGCGTTGCGGCGGGGATGGATCAGCCCCAGCATTTT.

This chain connects TRBV6-5 to TRBJ2-7, with 7 bases matching TRBD2. Trimming cost V 2 bases and J 0 bases; bases outside gene matches: 4. The CDR3 runs to 15 residues. The germline V gene encodes CDR1 MNHEY and CDR2 SVGAGI. The CDR3 here is CASSYLSGTSYEQYF. The CDR3 DNA is TGTGCCAGCAGTTACCTCAGCGGGACCTCCTACGAGCAGTACTTC.

The chain employs TRBV7-8 and TRBJ2-2; D call uncertain. Per the germline V gene, CDR1 is SGHVS and CDR2 is FQNEAQ. The CDR3 sequence is 15 residues long. V lost 1 base and J lost 5, with 11 bases in between. The CDR3 here is CASSLDPGATGELFF. The CDR3 DNA is TGTGCCAGCAGCTTAGACCCGGGCGCGACCGGGGAGCTGTTTTTT.

This rearrangement joins TRBV19 to TRBJ2-3; a possible D gene is TRBD1 (6 bases). The ends were cut back, 1 base at V and 0 bases at J, with 14 bases in the middle. CDR3 length: 17 residues. Germline V gene data show CDR1 as LNHDA and CDR2 as SQIVND (reference sequence). DNA of the CDR3: TGTGCCAGTAGTATAGTAGGAGGACAGCATAGCACAGATACGCAGTATTTT. This translates into CASSIVGGQHSTDTQYF.

The rearrangement joins TRBV5-1 to TRBJ1-3; 7 bases map to TRBD1. The CDR3 is 18 residues long. The germline gives CDR1 SGHRS, CDR2 YFSETQ. V lost 1 base, J lost 0 bases, and 10 bases stayed unmatched. Here the CDR3 DNA reads TGCGCCAGCAGCTTGTACTTTCAAGGGGGCGTCTCTGGAAACACCATATATTTT. Encoded protein: CASSLYFQGGVSGNTIYF. Full variable domain (rest looked up from reference TRBV5-1 and TRBJ1-3): KAGVTQTPRYLIKTRGQQVTLSCSPISGHRSVSWYQQTPGQGLQFLFEYFSETQRNKGNFPGRFSGRQFSNSRSEMNVSTLELGDSALYLCASSLYFQGGVSGNTIYFGEGSWLTVV.

This clone showed up just once. The chain couples TRBV10-3 to TRBJ2-1; D unclear. Trimming took 2 bases from V and 1 from J, leaving 15 bases between them. The CDR3 spans 17 residues. Per the germline V gene, CDR1 is ENHRY and CDR2 is SYGVKD. The CDR3 region has the DNA TGTGCCATCAGTGAGATGGTTCTAGACCTATCCTACAATGAGCAGTTCTTC. This encodes CAISEMVLDLSYNEQFF.